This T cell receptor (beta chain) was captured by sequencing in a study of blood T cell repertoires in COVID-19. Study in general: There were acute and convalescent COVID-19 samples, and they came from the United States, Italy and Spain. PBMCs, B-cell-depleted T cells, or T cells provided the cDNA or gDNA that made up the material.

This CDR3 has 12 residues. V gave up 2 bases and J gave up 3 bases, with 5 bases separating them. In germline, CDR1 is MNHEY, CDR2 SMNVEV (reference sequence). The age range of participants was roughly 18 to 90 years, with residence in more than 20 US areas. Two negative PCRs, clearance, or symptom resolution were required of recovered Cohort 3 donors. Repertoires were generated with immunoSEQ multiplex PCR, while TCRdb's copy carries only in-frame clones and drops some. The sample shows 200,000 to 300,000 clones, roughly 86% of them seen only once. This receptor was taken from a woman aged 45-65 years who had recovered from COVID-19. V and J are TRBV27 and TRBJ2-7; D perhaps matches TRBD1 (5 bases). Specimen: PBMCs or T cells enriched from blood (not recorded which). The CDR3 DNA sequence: TGTGCCAGCAGTTTACAGGGCTACGAGCAGTACTTC. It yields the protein CASSLQGYEQYF.